The rows below give T cell receptor beta chains drawn from one sample of a study of regulatory T cells in long-lasting Graves disease. MiXCR was run by TCRdb on the multiplex PCR reads, yielding one entry per CDR3 protein. The table shows fewer than 550,000 distinct CDR3 sequences, with 15% to 20% occurring only once. The sample was also reused in another study, on T cells in Graves' hyperthyroidism and ophthalmopathy.

This specimen consisted of peripheral blood mononuclear cells (PBMCs), obtained at new diagnosis, from a patient treated with antithyroid drugs. These receptors were collected from a woman aged 35-65 years with Graves disease. CDR3s include the opening cysteine and the closing phenylalanine or tryptophan. Where a row states a size, it is once, few, many or the class of an expanded clone; other rows omit it.

clone size: many
V gene: TRBV3-1
CDR3 protein: CASRGLYGYTF

clone size: many
V gene: TRBV6-5
CDR3 protein: CASSYRGTTEAFF

clone size: -
V gene: TRBV19
CDR3 protein: CASSIGRLQRGDPDTQYF

clone size: few
V gene: TRBV5-1
CDR3 protein: CASTAGQSYNEQFF

clone size: many
V gene: TRBV3-1
CDR3 protein: CASSQQGSNSPLHF

clone size: many
V gene: TRBV2
CDR3 protein: CASSRQVDGYTF

clone size: -
V gene: TRBV5-4
CDR3 protein: CASSSRGNGEAFF

clone size: many
V gene: TRBV6-1
CDR3 protein: CASSAPGRSYGYTF

clone size: many
V gene: TRBV27
CDR3 protein: CASSTSSDIYNEQFF

clone size: -
V gene: TRBV24-1
CDR3 protein: CATSTHLANEQFF

clone size: few
V gene: TRBV5-4
CDR3 protein: CASSLPSGGANTGELFF

clone size: -
V gene: TRBV20-1
CDR3 protein: CSALGVGNQPQHF

clone size: -
V gene: TRBV19
CDR3 protein: CASSMGQGGNTEAFF

clone size: -
V gene: TRBV27
CDR3 protein: CASSSLRVAYEQYF

clone size: many
V gene: TRBV12-3/TRBV12-4
CDR3 protein: CASSLSSHGEGDTEAFF

clone size: many
V gene: TRBV3-1
CDR3 protein: CASSRRLAGSTDTQYF

clone size: few
V gene: TRBV7-9
CDR3 protein: CASSSTSIGQYF

clone size: many
V gene: TRBV11-2
CDR3 protein: CASSLGSSINTEAFF

clone size: many
V gene: TRBV2
CDR3 protein: CASRGTADTQYF

clone size: few
V gene: TRBV5-1
CDR3 protein: CASVLADPNTGELFF

clone size: many
V gene: TRBV7-3
CDR3 protein: CASSLTLQETQYF

clone size: -
V gene: TRBV4-1
CDR3 protein: CASSQRVNYGHTF

clone size: -
V gene: TRBV5-1
CDR3 protein: CASSYAGGKSNEKLFF

clone size: -
V gene: TRBV3-1
CDR3 protein: CASSQTDTGGEQCF

clone size: -
V gene: TRBV20-1
CDR3 protein: CSASPRDRVPSDTQYF

clone size: -
V gene: TRBV20-1
CDR3 protein: CSAETSLTYNEQFF

clone size: -
V gene: TRBV27
CDR3 protein: CASSLSWGLGQDETDTQYF